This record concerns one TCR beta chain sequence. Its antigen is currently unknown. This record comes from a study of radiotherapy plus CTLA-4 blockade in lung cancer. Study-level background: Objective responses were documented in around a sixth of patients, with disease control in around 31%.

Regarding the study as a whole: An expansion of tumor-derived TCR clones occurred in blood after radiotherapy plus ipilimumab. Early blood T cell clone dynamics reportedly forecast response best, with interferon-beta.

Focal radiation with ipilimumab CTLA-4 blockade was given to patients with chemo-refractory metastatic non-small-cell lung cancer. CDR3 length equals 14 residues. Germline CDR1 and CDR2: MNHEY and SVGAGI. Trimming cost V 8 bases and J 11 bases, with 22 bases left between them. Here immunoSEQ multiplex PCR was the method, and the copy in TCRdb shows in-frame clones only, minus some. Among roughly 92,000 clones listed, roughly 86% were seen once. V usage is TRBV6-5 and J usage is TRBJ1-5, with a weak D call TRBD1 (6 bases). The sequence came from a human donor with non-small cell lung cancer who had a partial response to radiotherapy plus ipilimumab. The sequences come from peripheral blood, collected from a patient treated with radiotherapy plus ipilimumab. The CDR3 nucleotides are TGTGCCAGCGCAGCCGGGGGGCTCTTGAGGGCCCAGCATTTT. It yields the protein CASAAGGLLRAQHF.